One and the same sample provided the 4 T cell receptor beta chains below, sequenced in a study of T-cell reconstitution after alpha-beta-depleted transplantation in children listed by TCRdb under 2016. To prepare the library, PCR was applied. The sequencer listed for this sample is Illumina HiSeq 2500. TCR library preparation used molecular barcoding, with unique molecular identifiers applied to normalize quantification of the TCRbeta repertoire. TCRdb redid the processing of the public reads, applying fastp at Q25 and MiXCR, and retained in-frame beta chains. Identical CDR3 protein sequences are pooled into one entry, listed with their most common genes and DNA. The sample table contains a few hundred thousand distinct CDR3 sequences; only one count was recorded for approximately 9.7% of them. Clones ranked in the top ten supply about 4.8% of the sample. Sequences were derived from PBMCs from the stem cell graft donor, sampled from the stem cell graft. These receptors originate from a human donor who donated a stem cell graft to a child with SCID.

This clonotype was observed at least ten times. CDR3 residues: CASSSLQGNYEQFF. CDR3 coding DNA: TGCGCCAGCAGCTCACTACAGGGTAACTATGAGCAGTTCTTC. V is TRBV5-1 and J is TRBJ2-1; D is possibly TRBD1 (6 bases). The germline CDR1 and CDR2 sequences are SGHRS and YFSETQ. The V end was cut by 3 bases, the J end by 8 bases, with 15 bases between. The CDR3 length is 14 residues.

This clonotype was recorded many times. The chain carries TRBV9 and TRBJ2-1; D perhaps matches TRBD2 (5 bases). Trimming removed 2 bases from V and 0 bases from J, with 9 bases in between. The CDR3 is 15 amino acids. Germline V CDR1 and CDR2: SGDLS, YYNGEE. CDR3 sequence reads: CASSVAGDSYNEQFF. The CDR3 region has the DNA TGTGCCAGCAGCGTGGCCGGGGACTCCTACAATGAGCAGTTCTTC.

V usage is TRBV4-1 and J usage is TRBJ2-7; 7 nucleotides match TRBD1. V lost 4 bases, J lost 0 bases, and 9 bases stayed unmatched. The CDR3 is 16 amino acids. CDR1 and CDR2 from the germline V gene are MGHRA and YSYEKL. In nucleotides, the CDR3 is TGCGCCAGCAGCCCTAGCCTGACAGGGCTCTCCTACGAGCAGTACTTC. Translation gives CASSPSLTGLSYEQYF.

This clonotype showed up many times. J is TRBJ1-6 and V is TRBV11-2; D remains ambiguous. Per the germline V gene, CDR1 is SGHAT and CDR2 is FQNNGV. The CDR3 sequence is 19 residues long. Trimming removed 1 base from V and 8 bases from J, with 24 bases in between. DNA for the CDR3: TGTGCCAGCAGCTTAGTTCGCGACACGGGGATATGGGATCATTCACCCCTCCACTTT. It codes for CASSLVRDTGIWDHSPLHF.